The 21 T cell receptor beta chains presented below share a single source sample, sequenced in a study of blood T cell repertoires in COVID-19. TCRdb's table, derived via immunoSEQ multiplex PCR, lists solely in-frame clones and lacks some. The table includes approximately 77,000 clones, approximately 90% detected once. Sequencing used peripheral blood. Receptor source: a man aged 50-60 years with active COVID-19.

V is TRBV11-2 and J is TRBJ1-2, with a possible D match to TRBD1 (6 bases). V lost 5 bases to trimming and J lost 2 bases, with 6 bases between them. This CDR3 region has 12 residues. Germline CDR1 SGHAT, CDR2 FQNNGV. As DNA, the CDR3 is TGTGCCAGCAGCACAGGGAACTATGGCTACACCTTC. Amino acid sequence: CASSTGNYGYTF.

The J gene is TRBJ1-4, the V gene TRBV28; D is unclear. The CDR3 is 14 amino acids. In germline, CDR1 is MDHEN, CDR2 SYDVKM. V was shortened by 2 bases and J by 8 bases, with 12 bases between the two germline ends. CDR3: CASSLKRVREKLFF. CDR3 bases: TGTGCCAGCAGTTTAAAGAGGGTACGGGAAAAACTGTTTTTT. The full variable domain, its missing parts supplied by reference TRBV28 and TRBJ1-4, is DVKVTQSSRYLVKRTGEKVFLECVQDMDHENMFWYRQDPGLGLRLIYFSYDVKMKEKGDIPEGYSVSREKKERFSLILESASTNQTSMYLCASSLKRVREKLFFGSGTQLSVL.

The chain joins TRBV28 to TRBJ2-3; 7 nucleotides agree with TRBD2. The CDR3 loop spans 13 amino acids. The trim removed 8 bases at V and 6 bases at J, leaving 8 bases unmatched. The germline V gene has CDR1 MDHEN and CDR2 SYDVKM. As DNA, the CDR3 is TGTGCCAGCGGGGGGGTATCGTGGGATACGCAGTATTTT. This gives the protein CASGGVSWDTQYF.

This chain joins TRBV5-1 and TRBJ1-1; possibly TRBD1 for D (5 bases). V shed 6 bases and J shed 1 base, with 13 bases lying between them. Germline V gene lookup returns CDR1 SGHRS and CDR2 YFSETQ. The CDR3 covers 14 residues. The CDR3 spells CASTVGRGNTEAFF. CDR3 in DNA: TGCGCCAGCACGGTGGGGAGGGGGAACACTGAAGCTTTCTTT.

CDR3 region: CSASVGQFNSPLHF. The CDR3 region has the DNA TGCAGTGCTAGTGTGGGACAGTTTAATTCACCCCTCCACTTT. This rearrangement joins TRBV20-1 to TRBJ1-6, with 7 bases lining up with TRBD1. Germline loops: CDR1 DFQATT, CDR2 SNEGSKA (reference sequence). V was pared by 3 bases and J by 6 bases, with 5 bases of the junction left unmatched. The CDR3 loop spans 14 amino acids.

CDR3: CASRRGDRGHEQYF. CDR3 DNA: TGTGCCAGCCGCCGGGGGGACAGGGGTCACGAGCAGTACTTC. This sequence joins TRBV27 and TRBJ2-7, with 10 nucleotides matching TRBD1. Germline V gene sequence: CDR1 MNHEY, CDR2 SMNVEV (reference sequence). V was clipped by 8 bases and J by 5 bases; unmatched bases: 9. The CDR3 length is 14 residues.

This clone came up many times. The chain carries TRBV24-1 and TRBJ2-6; 9 bases are a match to TRBD1. Germline values: CDR1 KGHDR, CDR2 SFDVKD. V lost 5 bases to trimming and J lost 0 bases; unmatched junction nucleotides: 10. The CDR3 is 19 amino acids. The CDR3 here is CATSASLGQGPSGANVLTF. In nucleotides, the CDR3 is TGTGCCACCAGTGCTTCACTAGGACAGGGGCCCTCTGGGGCCAACGTCCTGACTTTC.

The DNA for the CDR3 is TGTGCCGGGGGGGCAGAGCGCTCCTACGAGCAGTACTTC. Protein: CAGGAERSYEQYF. The chain joins TRBV2 to TRBJ2-7; the D gene is possibly TRBD2 (7 bases). In germline, CDR1 is SNHLY, CDR2 FYNNEI. CDR3 length: 13 residues. The ends were cut back, 11 bases at V and 0 bases at J, with 14 bases in the middle.

The table lists this clone with a count of one. The genes are TRBV4-3 and TRBJ2-7, with TRBD2 identical over 9 bases. The CDR3 is made up of 14 amino acids. The germline gives CDR1 LGHNA, CDR2 YSLEER. V was pared by 0 bases and J by 7 bases, with 4 bases of the junction left unmatched. In nucleotides, the CDR3 is TGCGCCAGCAGCCAAGAACCACTAGCGGGTGAGCAGTACTTC. As protein: CASSQEPLAGEQYF.

J is TRBJ2-5 and V is TRBV7-3, with TRBD2 matching over 7 bases. Germline trimming cut 8 bases from V and 4 bases from J; bases unmatched to any gene: 22. This CDR3 contains 18 residues. Germline CDR1 is SGHTA and CDR2 is FQGTGA. The CDR3 DNA follows: TGTGCCAGCTCCCTAGGCCCCGCTAGCGGTCCCTTTGGAGAGACCCAGTACTTC. As protein: CASSLGPASGPFGETQYF.

The chain couples TRBV28 to TRBJ1-6, with a possible D match to TRBD1 (5 bases). CDR1 is MDHEN, CDR2 SYDVKM, per germline. The V gene lost 3 bases and the J gene lost 3 bases, with 15 bases spanning the gap. This CDR3 comprises 17 residues. The chain's CDR3 is CASSLYRRPSYNSPLHF. The CDR3 nucleotides are TGTGCCAGCAGTTTGTACAGGAGACCCAGCTATAATTCACCCCTCCACTTT.

This chain connects TRBV28 to TRBJ1-1, with 8 bases lining up with TRBD1. The CDR3 loop spans 15 amino acids. From germline, CDR1 is MDHEN and CDR2 SYDVKM. V was clipped by 1 base and J by 0 bases; unmatched bases: 1. The CDR3 DNA reads as TGTGCCAGCAGTTTATCGGGACAGGTGAACACTGAAGCTTTCTTT. Protein: CASSLSGQVNTEAFF. Based on the CDR3 plus reference TRBV28 and TRBJ1-1, the full variable domain is DVKVTQSSRYLVKRTGEKVFLECVQDMDHENMFWYRQDPGLGLRLIYFSYDVKMKEKGDIPEGYSVSREKKERFSLILESASTNQTSMYLCASSLSGQVNTEAFFGQGTRLTVV.

This chain's CDR3 is CATQKTRGTGNSPLHF. The CDR3 DNA sequence: TGTGCCACCCAGAAGACCCGCGGCACAGGGAATTCACCCCTCCACTTT. The rearrangement uses TRBV15 and TRBJ1-6, with D possibly matching TRBD1 (6 bases). The V end lost 8 bases, the J end lost 7 bases, and 21 bases lay between the germline ends. Germline assignment: CDR1 LNHNV and CDR2 YYDKDF (reference sequence). The CDR3 is made up of 16 amino acids. The variable domain in full, completed from reference TRBV15 and TRBJ1-6, reads DAMVIQNPRYQVTQFGKPVTLSCSQTLNHNVMYWYQQKSSQAPKLLFHYYDKDFNNEADTPDNFQSRRPNTSFCFLDIRSPGLGDTAMYLCATQKTRGTGNSPLHFGNGTRLTVT.

J is TRBJ2-7 and V is TRBV7-9, with D perhaps matching TRBD1 (5 bases). The length of the CDR3 is 12 residues. Trimming cost V 7 bases and J 6 bases, with 13 bases left between them. CDR1 SEHNR and CDR2 FQNEAQ come from the germline V gene (reference sequence). The CDR3 loop reads CASTSGRGEQYF. For the CDR3, the DNA is TGTGCCAGCACCTCGGGTAGGGGCGAGCAGTACTTC.

This sequence joins TRBV25-1 and TRBJ2-5; the match to TRBD1 covers 9 bases. Germline V gene sequence: CDR1 MGHDK, CDR2 SYGVNS. This CDR3 is 17 amino acids long. J lost 1 base, V lost 4 bases, and 10 bases had no gene match. CDR3 in amino acids: CASSGSTDRGGQETQYF. The CDR3 DNA follows: TGTGCCAGCAGTGGCTCGACGGACAGGGGTGGCCAAGAGACCCAGTACTTC.

The chain links TRBV5-4 to TRBJ2-7; 8 bases match TRBD2. The V gene's germline CDR1 is SGHNT and CDR2 YYREEE (reference sequence). This CDR3 spans 16 amino acids. The V gene end was trimmed by 3 bases and the J gene end by 6 bases; junction bases not matched to a gene: 14. CDR3 protein: CASSSPARGVLREQYF. The CDR3, as DNA: TGTGCCAGCAGCTCCCCAGCGCGGGGGGTCCTTCGCGAGCAGTACTTC.

The chain is built from TRBV7-9 and TRBJ2-7, with 11 positions matching TRBD2. Germline lookup yields CDR1 SEHNR and CDR2 FQNEAQ (reference sequence). The CDR3 runs to 16 residues. Trimming removed 4 bases from V and 2 bases from J; junction bases left unmatched: 7. Here the CDR3 reads CASSSTSSGRTYEQYF. As DNA, the CDR3 is TGTGCCAGCAGCTCCACTTCTAGCGGGAGGACCTACGAGCAGTACTTC. Looking up the rest from reference TRBV7-9 and TRBJ2-7 gives the full variable domain: DTGVSQNPRHKITKRGQNVTFRCDPISEHNRLYWYRQTLGQGPEFLTYFQNEAQLEKSRLLSDRFSAERPKGSFSTLEIQRTEQGDSAMYLCASSSTSSGRTYEQYFGPGTRLTVT.

The CDR3 reads CASSSMTETYEQYF. The CDR3 nucleotides are TGTGCCAGCAGTTCAATGACAGAAACCTACGAGCAGTACTTC. The chain recombines TRBV27 with TRBJ2-7; possible D gene TRBD1, 5 bases. V was cut by 4 bases and J by 2 bases, with 12 bases left in between. The CDR3 is 14 amino acids. Germline CDR1 reads MNHEY; CDR2 reads SMNVEV (reference sequence).

This rearrangement joins TRBV28 to TRBJ1-2; D is perhaps TRBD1 (6 bases). CDR1 and CDR2 from the germline V gene are MDHEN and SYDVKM. The CDR3 runs to 13 residues. The V end was cut by 11 bases, the J end by 7 bases, with 20 bases between. The DNA for the CDR3 is TGTGCCGCCACCCCCCAGGGGCTTGGTGGCTACACCTTC. This encodes CAATPQGLGGYTF.

The chain joins TRBV29-1 to TRBJ1-1, with 7 bases lining up with TRBD1. Germline lookup yields CDR1 SQVTM and CDR2 ANQGSEA. Unmatched junction bases numbered 6, after V lost 4 bases and J lost 4 bases. CDR3 size: 13 residues. For the CDR3, the DNA is TGCAGCGTTGGGGACAGCCGCGGCACTGAAGCTTTCTTT. This sequence encodes CSVGDSRGTEAFF.

V is TRBV7-8 and J is TRBJ1-3; no definite D call. Per germline, CDR1 SGHVS and CDR2 FQNEAQ. The CDR3 has 16 residues. V was cut by 0 bases and J by 0 bases, with 9 bases left in between. CDR3 in DNA: TGTGCCAGCAGCTTAGCGTCGGGAAGCTCTGGAAACACCATATATTTT. This encodes CASSLASGSSGNTIYF.